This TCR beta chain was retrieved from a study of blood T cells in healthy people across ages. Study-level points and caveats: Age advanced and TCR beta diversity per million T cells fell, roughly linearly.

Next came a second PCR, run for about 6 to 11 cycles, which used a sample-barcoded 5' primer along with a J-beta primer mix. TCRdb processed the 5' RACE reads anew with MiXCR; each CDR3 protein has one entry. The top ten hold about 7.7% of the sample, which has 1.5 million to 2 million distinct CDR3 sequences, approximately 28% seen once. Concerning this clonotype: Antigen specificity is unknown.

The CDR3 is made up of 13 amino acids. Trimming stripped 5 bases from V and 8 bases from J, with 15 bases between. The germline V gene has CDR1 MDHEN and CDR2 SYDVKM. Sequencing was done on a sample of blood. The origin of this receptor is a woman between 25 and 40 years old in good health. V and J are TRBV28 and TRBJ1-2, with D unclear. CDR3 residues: CASSPRRLFGYTF. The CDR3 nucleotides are TGTGCCAGCAGTCCGCGGAGGCTATTCGGCTACACCTTC.